Presented here are 29 T cell receptor beta chains from one specimen sequenced in a study of cytomegalovirus exposure and HLA in healthy donors. The PCR ran on 60 Vbeta and 13 Jbeta primers. Assay used: immunoSEQ multiplex PCR; TCRdb lists only in-frame clones, some missing. Of 65,000 to 75,000 clones detected, roughly 68% appear once; the ten largest clones hold around 10%. The sample was PBMCs. The receptor set was obtained from a woman in her sixties in good health and CMV-seropositive.

The rearrangement uses TRBV19 and TRBJ1-2; D gene unclear. The CDR3 covers 16 residues. V was cut by 3 bases and J by 8 bases, with 22 bases left in between. The germline CDR1 and CDR2 sequences are LNHDA and SQIVND (reference sequence). The CDR3 loop is CASSMLSGQALSGYTF. The CDR3 bases are TGTGCCAGTAGTATGCTCAGCGGGCAGGCACTCAGCGGCTACACCTTC.

This sequence joins TRBV7-6 and TRBJ2-5; D not resolved. Trimming removed 0 bases from V and 2 bases from J, with 4 bases in between. Per germline, CDR1 SGHVS and CDR2 FNYEAQ. The CDR3 runs to 13 residues. The CDR3 here is CASSLALQETQYF. The CDR3 bases are TGTGCCAGCAGCTTAGCACTACAAGAGACCCAGTACTTC.

The rearrangement links TRBV20-1 to TRBJ2-5; the D gene is possibly TRBD2 (5 bases). Trimming removed 4 bases from V and 4 bases from J, with 7 bases in between. CDR1 DFQATT and CDR2 SNEGSKA come from the germline V gene (reference sequence). The CDR3 has 11 residues. The CDR3 nucleotides are TGCAGTGCTACAGGAGGAGAGACCCAGTACTTC. It codes for CSATGGETQYF.

The rearrangement joins TRBV6-5 to TRBJ1-2; D is ambiguous. Germline V CDR1 and CDR2: MNHEY, SVGAGI. V lost 2 bases and J lost 4, with 8 bases in between. CDR3 size: 13 residues. The CDR3: CASSYSRIYGYTF. In DNA form, the CDR3 reads TGTGCCAGCAGTTACAGCCGAATCTATGGCTACACCTTC.

The chain couples TRBV28 to TRBJ2-2; a weak D match, TRBD2 (6 bases). Between the trimmed V and J ends, which lost 4 bases and 5 bases, there was a span of 14 bases. The CDR3 spans 15 residues. Germline V CDR1 and CDR2: MDHEN, SYDVKM. CDR3 DNA: TGTGCCAGCAGTTCCTTGACCGGGACTACCGGGGAGCTGTTTTTT. It yields the protein CASSSLTGTTGELFF.

The chain joins TRBV30 to TRBJ2-7; 8 bases align to TRBD1. The V segment lost 2 bases and the J segment 5 bases; nucleotides outside the gene matches: 11. The germline CDR1 and CDR2 sequences are GTSNPN and SVGIG (reference sequence). The CDR3 runs to 15 residues. The CDR3 is CAWSTGTGFFHEQYF. The CDR3 nucleotides read TGTGCCTGGAGTACGGGGACAGGTTTCTTTCACGAGCAGTACTTC. The full variable domain, with the rest looked up from reference TRBV30 and TRBJ2-7, is SQTIHQWPATLVQPVGSPLSLECTVEGTSNPNLYWYRQAAGRGLQLLFYSVGIGQISSEVPQNLSASRPQDRQFILSSKKLLLSDSGFYLCAWSTGTGFFHEQYFGPGTRLTVT.

This sequence joins TRBV27 and TRBJ2-7; TRBD1 aligns across 9 bases. The V gene's germline CDR1 is MNHEY and CDR2 SMNVEV (reference sequence). The CDR3 extends over 14 amino acids. V lost 4 bases and J lost 3; bases outside the gene matches: 4. The CDR3 reads CASSYETGGYEQYF. The CDR3 DNA follows: TGTGCCAGCAGTTACGAGACAGGGGGCTACGAGCAGTACTTC.

The chain is built from TRBV19 and TRBJ2-5; TRBD1 agrees at 11 bases. Germline loops: CDR1 LNHDA, CDR2 SQIVND (reference sequence). The CDR3 runs to 16 residues. Trimming took 5 bases from V and 5 from J; bases not matched to a gene: 10. The CDR3 is CASSSTGQGAKETQYF. The DNA of the CDR3 is TGTGCCAGTAGTTCGACCGGACAGGGGGCCAAGGAGACCCAGTACTTC. The full variable domain, its missing parts supplied by reference TRBV19 and TRBJ2-5, is DGGITQSPKYLFRKEGQNVTLSCEQNLNHDAMYWYRQDPGQGLRLIYYSQIVNDFQKGDIAEGYSVSREKKESFPLTVTSAQKNPTAFYLCASSSTGQGAKETQYFGPGTRLLVL.

The gene calls are TRBV27 and TRBJ1-5, with D possibly matching TRBD1 (6 bases). The V end lost 4 bases, the J end lost 4 bases, and 11 bases lay between the germline ends. Germline V CDR1 and CDR2: MNHEY, SMNVEV (reference sequence). This CDR3 region has 14 residues. In DNA form, the CDR3 reads TGTGCCAGCAGTTCCCAGGGGACGAATCAGCCCCAGCATTTT. Amino acid sequence: CASSSQGTNQPQHF.

The rearrangement joins TRBV11-3 to TRBJ1-1, with a weak D call TRBD1 (6 bases). This CDR3 region has 13 residues. Germline V CDR1 and CDR2: SGHNT, YENEEA. Trimming stripped 5 bases from V and 3 bases from J, with 10 bases between. The CDR3 here is CASSRRQDTEAFF. The CDR3 nucleotides read TGTGCCAGCAGCAGAAGACAGGACACTGAAGCTTTCTTT.

The V gene is TRBV11-2, the J gene TRBJ1-4; 7 nucleotides match TRBD1. Germline CDR1 and CDR2: SGHAT and FQNNGV. V trimming: 5 bases; J trimming: 8 bases; junction bases outside the gene matches: 8. The CDR3 consists of 14 residues. This CDR3 is CASSQDRASEKLFF. In DNA, the CDR3 is TGTGCCAGCAGCCAAGACAGGGCCTCCGAAAAACTGTTTTTT.

The chain's CDR3 is CASSFGIGGGGQETQYF. The CDR3 DNA reads TGCGCCAGCAGCTTCGGTATCGGCGGGGGGGGACAAGAGACCCAGTACTTC. V usage is TRBV5-1 and J usage is TRBJ2-5; 9 bases are shared with TRBD2. After removal of 2 bases from V and 2 bases from J, the junction contained 10 bases not matched to a gene. Germline V gene sequence: CDR1 SGHRS, CDR2 YFSETQ. The CDR3 sequence is 17 residues long.

This rearrangement joins TRBV15 to TRBJ2-7; no firm D call. The length of the CDR3 is 14 residues. V lost 0 bases, J lost 3 bases, and 9 bases lay in between. CDR1 and CDR2 from the germline V gene are LNHNV and YYDKDF (reference sequence). The chain's CDR3 is CATSRDRGFYEQYF. In DNA, the CDR3 is TGTGCCACCAGCAGAGATCGAGGCTTCTACGAGCAGTACTTC.

V and J are TRBV5-1 and TRBJ1-2; 8 bases align to TRBD1. Germline CDR1 reads SGHRS; CDR2 reads YFSETQ. Germline trimming cut 0 bases from V and 8 bases from J; bases unmatched to any gene: 9. The CDR3 is 15 amino acids. CDR3 in DNA: TGCGCCAGCAGCTTGGAGGGGACCAGGGGGCGAGGCTACACCTTC. It codes for CASSLEGTRGRGYTF.

The chain couples TRBV4-2 to TRBJ2-7, with 9 positions matching TRBD2. CDR1 LGHNA and CDR2 YNFKEQ come from the germline V gene. The length of the CDR3 is 21 residues. V dropped 4 bases and J dropped 2; count of bases not matched to a gene: 24. This CDR3 is CASSPSTGGLAMSDRPYEQYF. The CDR3 region has the DNA TGTGCCAGCAGCCCTAGTACCGGGGGACTAGCAATGTCGGACCGGCCCTACGAGCAGTACTTC.

A single count supports this clone. The chain has TRBV6-1 and TRBJ1-2, with TRBD1 identical over 7 bases. This CDR3 contains 13 residues. Trimming at V came to 7 bases and at J to 2 bases, leaving 4 bases not matched to a gene. CDR1 is MNHNS, CDR2 SASEGT, per germline. CDR3 coding DNA: TGTGCCAGCAACCAAGGGGGCAACTATGGCTACACCTTC. As protein: CASNQGGNYGYTF.

This rearrangement joins TRBV9 to TRBJ2-2; TRBD2 agrees at 9 bases. The CDR3 length is 17 residues. The V gene end was trimmed by 4 bases and the J gene end by 0 bases; junction bases not matched to a gene: 7. Looked up from germline, CDR1 is SGDLS and CDR2 is YYNGEE. In nucleotides, the CDR3 is TGTGCCAGCAGCCCCAGACTAGCGGTTACGAACACCGGGGAGCTGTTTTTT. Protein: CASSPRLAVTNTGELFF.

Comments on this clone: Other DNA sequences in this specimen translate into the identical CDR3. The chain carries TRBV5-1 and TRBJ2-1; the match to TRBD2 covers 8 bases. The V gene's germline CDR1 is SGHRS and CDR2 YFSETQ. V dropped 0 bases and J dropped 2; count of bases not matched to a gene: 1. CDR3 size: 15 residues. In nucleotides, the CDR3 is TGCGCCAGCAGCTTGGCGGGGGGGACCTACAATGAGCAGTTCTTC. Translation gives CASSLAGGTYNEQFF.

This clone was observed a handful of times. V gene TRBV6-1 combines with J gene TRBJ1-2, with unresolved D. Germline CDR1 and CDR2: MNHNS and SASEGT. The V end was cut by 6 bases, the J end by 8 bases, with 13 bases between. The CDR3 has 12 amino acids. The CDR3 spells CASRKEEGGYTF. CDR3 DNA: TGTGCCAGCAGAAAAGAGGAGGGCGGCTACACCTTC.

J is TRBJ2-3 and V is TRBV5-1, with 7 nucleotides matching TRBD2. There are 14 residues in the CDR3. CDR1 is SGHRS, CDR2 YFSETQ, per germline. Trimming removed 5 bases from V and 2 bases from J; junction bases left unmatched: 5. The CDR3 nucleotides are TGCGCCAGCAGGCGGGACTATTACACAGATACGCAGTATTTT. This encodes CASRRDYYTDTQYF.

Only one count was recorded for this clone. A junction boundary mismatches the germline segment, possibly from a read error. The chain carries TRBV5-1 and TRBJ2-1; 15 bases line up with TRBD2. Germline V gene data show CDR1 as SGHRS and CDR2 as YFSETQ. The CDR3 contains 16 residues. In nucleotides, the CDR3 is TGCGCCAGCAGCCAGGGACTAGCGGGAGGTGGTGGTGAGGAGTTCTTC. Translating gives CASSQGLAGGGGEEFF.

This chain joins TRBV9 and TRBJ2-1; 10 bases agree with TRBD2. Germline values: CDR1 SGDLS, CDR2 YYNGEE. Losses at the gene ends were 3 bases for V and 2 bases for J; bases not matched to a gene: 5. The CDR3 covers 16 residues. Here the CDR3 reads CASSATSGGAYNEQFF. CDR3 sequence (DNA): TGTGCCAGCAGCGCCACCAGCGGGGGGGCCTACAATGAGCAGTTCTTC.

The chain has TRBV6-5 and TRBJ1-6; 9 positions agree with TRBD1. Germline CDR1 reads MNHEY; CDR2 reads SVGAGI. J was trimmed by 5 bases and V by 6 bases; bases with no gene match: 5. The CDR3 loop spans 15 amino acids. DNA for the CDR3: TGTGCCAGCAGGAGACAGGGGGGGAATAATTCACCCCTCCACTTT. This sequence encodes CASRRQGGNNSPLHF.

The chain carries TRBV6-1 and TRBJ1-1, with TRBD1 matching over 7 bases. The trim removed 6 bases at V and 1 base at J, leaving 2 bases unmatched. This CDR3 spans 13 amino acids. The germline V gene encodes CDR1 MNHNS and CDR2 SASEGT. The CDR3 region is CASRGQANTEAFF. CDR3 nucleotide sequence: TGTGCCAGCAGAGGACAGGCGAACACTGAAGCTTTCTTT.

The genes are TRBV10-1 and TRBJ2-3; TRBD2 aligns across 9 bases. The CDR3 has 16 residues. With 2 bases clipped from V and 0 bases from J, the junction kept 3 bases outside the gene matches. Germline V CDR1 and CDR2: WNHNN, SYGVQD (reference sequence). This CDR3 reads CASSEGLATSTDTQYF. In nucleotides, the CDR3 is TGCGCCAGCAGTGAGGGACTAGCGACTAGCACAGATACGCAGTATTTT.

The chain links TRBV5-4 to TRBJ1-1, with 11 bases identical to TRBD1. The germline V gene has CDR1 SGHNT and CDR2 YYREEE (reference sequence). This CDR3 comprises 16 residues. Trimming took 3 bases from V and 3 from J; bases not matched to a gene: 7. The CDR3 coding sequence is TGTGCCAGCAGCTCCGGCGGGACAGGGGGGTACACTGAAGCTTTCTTT. Translating gives CASSSGGTGGYTEAFF.

This clone was detected ten times or more. The chain recombines TRBV25-1 with TRBJ1-4, with D uncertain. The CDR3 covers 15 residues. Germline V gene sequence: CDR1 MGHDK, CDR2 SYGVNS. V lost 4 bases, J lost 6 bases, and 15 bases lay in between. The CDR3 reads CASSVAVEGDEKLFF. The CDR3 DNA reads TGTGCCAGCAGTGTCGCGGTGGAGGGAGATGAAAAACTGTTTTTT.

The chain uses TRBV13 and TRBJ2-5, with a possible D match to TRBD2 (6 bases). The germline V gene encodes CDR1 PRHDT and CDR2 FYEKMQ (reference sequence). With 4 bases removed from V and 1 base from J, the gap between germline ends came to 13 bases. The CDR3 consists of 15 residues. In DNA, the CDR3 is TGTGCCAGCAGCTCTCGACCGGGAGTCCAAGAGACCCAGTACTTC. This encodes CASSSRPGVQETQYF.

This chain uses TRBV7-8 with TRBJ1-1; D is ambiguous. V was pared by 5 bases and J by 0 bases, with 7 bases between. This CDR3 region has 13 residues. Germline CDR1 reads SGHVS; CDR2 reads FQNEAQ. In DNA form, the CDR3 reads TGTGCCAGCAGCGCGAACTTGAACACTGAAGCTTTCTTT. Translated: CASSANLNTEAFF.